These 27 T cell receptor beta chains originate from one sample sequenced in a study of T cells in Graves' hyperthyroidism and ophthalmopathy (dated by TCRdb to the late 2010s). To prepare the library, multiplex PCR was applied. Sequencing was carried out with an Illumina HiSeq 2000. The TCR beta CDR3 regions were amplified from RNA transcripts. For the first round of RT-PCR on the TCR CDR3, the HTBI primer set was used together with the Qiagen OneStep RT-PCR kit. The public sequencing data were trimmed at Q25 with fastp and processed into clonotypes with MiXCR by TCRdb, which kept only in-frame beta chains. Each entry merges the rows of one CDR3 protein and shows their most common DNA and genes. For this sample there are 250,000 or so distinct CDR3 sequences; approximately 16% appear just once. The ten largest account for 28% of the sample. The material sequenced was blood. The origin of the receptors is a woman between 18 and 29 years old with Graves' ophthalmopathy.

This chain joins TRBV6-1 and TRBJ2-7, with 10 positions matching TRBD2. V lost 3 bases to trimming and J lost 0 bases; unmatched junction nucleotides: 8. Per germline, CDR1 MNHNS and CDR2 SASEGT. The CDR3 covers 17 residues. CDR3 DNA: TGTGCCAGCAGTGAGGTTACTAGCGGGGTTCGCTCCTACGAGCAGTACTTC. Amino acids: CASSEVTSGVRSYEQYF.

This clonotype was counted many times. Here the CDR3 reads CASSLARDTANTGELFF. As DNA, the CDR3 is TGTGCCAGCAGCTTAGCTCGGGACACCGCGAACACCGGGGAGCTGTTTTTT. The V and J genes are TRBV7-9 and TRBJ2-2; TRBD1 is a possible D gene (6 bases). Germline loops: CDR1 SEHNR, CDR2 FQNEAQ (reference sequence). The ends were cut back, 0 bases at V and 0 bases at J, with 11 bases in the middle. The CDR3 runs 17 residues.

This clonotype was detected many times. The chain carries TRBV18 and TRBJ1-1, with D hard to call. Trimming took off 8 bases at V and 0 bases at J, with 10 bases between the two ends. Germline CDR1 reads KGHSH; CDR2 reads LQKENI. The CDR3 sequence is 13 residues long. CDR3 loop: CASGRTLNTEAFF. For the CDR3, the DNA is TGTGCCAGCGGGCGGACGTTGAACACTGAAGCTTTCTTT.

This clonotype was observed many times. The CDR3 sequence is CSVSAASGAETQYF. The CDR3, as DNA: TGCAGCGTCAGCGCGGCTAGCGGGGCTGAGACCCAGTACTTC. The rearrangement uses TRBV29-1 and TRBJ2-5, with 9 bases fitting TRBD2. This CDR3 comprises 14 residues. The germline V gene has CDR1 SQVTM and CDR2 ANQGSEA. The trim removed 6 bases at V and 5 bases at J, leaving 10 bases unmatched.

CDR3 amino acids: CASSLSQGASPLHF. CDR3 coding DNA: TGTGCCAGCAGCTTGAGCCAGGGAGCCTCACCCCTCCACTTT. The chain couples TRBV5-8 to TRBJ1-6, with TRBD1 as a possible D gene (5 bases). The CDR3 is 14 amino acids. The germline V gene encodes CDR1 SGHTS and CDR2 YDEGEE. V was clipped by 1 base and J by 10 bases, with 12 bases between them.

This chain joins TRBV20-1 and TRBJ1-2; D gene uncertain. Trimming removed 2 bases from V and 3 bases from J, with 4 bases in between. Germline V gives CDR1 DFQATT, CDR2 SNEGSKA (reference sequence). CDR3 length equals 11 residues. This CDR3 reads CSARHYYGYTF. CDR3 in DNA: TGCAGTGCTAGACATTACTATGGCTACACCTTC.

This clonotype has ten or more counts. The chain joins TRBV15 to TRBJ2-5, with a weak D call TRBD1 (6 bases). V lost 3 bases, J lost 1 base, and 12 bases lay in between. The V gene's germline CDR1 is LNHNV and CDR2 YYDKDF (reference sequence). CDR3 length: 15 amino acids. The CDR3 DNA follows: TGTGCCACCAGCAGCGTCCGGGACACCCAAGAGACCCAGTACTTC. Translated: CATSSVRDTQETQYF. The full variable domain, in which reference TRBV15 and TRBJ2-5 provide the parts outside the CDR3, is DAMVIQNPRYQVTQFGKPVTLSCSQTLNHNVMYWYQQKSSQAPKLLFHYYDKDFNNEADTPDNFQSRRPNTSFCFLDIRSPGLGDTAMYLCATSSVRDTQETQYFGPGTRLLVL.

In this sample, this clonotype turned up many times. V and J are TRBV5-1 and TRBJ1-6, with TRBD1 matching over 11 bases. CDR1 and CDR2 from the germline V gene are SGHRS and YFSETQ. V gave up 4 bases and J gave up 10 bases; unmatched junction bases: 10. The CDR3 runs 16 residues. DNA of the CDR3: TGCGCCAGCAGCGGCGGTGGGGACAGGGGGGGATCACCCCTCCACTTT. This gives the protein CASSGGGDRGGSPLHF.

The chain joins TRBV11-3 to TRBJ2-1, with D perhaps matching TRBD2 (6 bases). Trimming took 0 bases from V and 3 from J, leaving 12 bases between them. CDR3 length: 16 amino acids. Germline lookup yields CDR1 SGHNT and CDR2 YENEEA. Written as DNA, the CDR3 is TGTGCCAGCAGCTTAGAAGGGCTCGGGGGCTACAATGAGCAGTTCTTC. Amino acid sequence: CASSLEGLGGYNEQFF.

This clonotype was seen ten or more times. The J gene is TRBJ1-1, the V gene TRBV15; D might be TRBD1 (5 bases). V shed 0 bases and J shed 3 bases, with 20 bases lying between them. Looked up from germline, CDR1 is LNHNV and CDR2 is YYDKDF (reference sequence). The CDR3 covers 18 residues. The CDR3 bases are TGTGCCACCAGCAGAGATCGGGGGGTACTAATCGCGGACACTGAAGCTTTCTTT. It specifies CATSRDRGVLIADTEAFF. Full variable domain (rest looked up from reference TRBV15 and TRBJ1-1): DAMVIQNPRYQVTQFGKPVTLSCSQTLNHNVMYWYQQKSSQAPKLLFHYYDKDFNNEADTPDNFQSRRPNTSFCFLDIRSPGLGDTAMYLCATSRDRGVLIADTEAFFGQGTRLTVV.

At least ten counts were recorded for this clonotype. The chain is built from TRBV30 and TRBJ1-3, with D possibly matching TRBD1 (5 bases). Germline loops: CDR1 GTSNPN, CDR2 SVGIG (reference sequence). The CDR3 is 14 residues long. V lost 1 base to trimming and J lost 0 bases, with 7 bases between them. For the CDR3, the DNA is TGTGCCTGGAGTGCAGGGATCTCTGGAAACACCATATATTTT. Translated, it gives CAWSAGISGNTIYF.

This clonotype has at least ten counts. The rearrangement links TRBV5-1 to TRBJ2-7, with 7 bases lining up with TRBD2. J was trimmed by 4 bases and V by 1 base; bases with no gene match: 8. Looked up from germline, CDR1 is SGHRS and CDR2 is YFSETQ. This CDR3 is 15 amino acids long. The CDR3 spells CASSLFAGVSYEQYF. The DNA of the CDR3 is TGCGCCAGCAGCTTGTTTGCGGGAGTGAGTTACGAGCAGTACTTC.

This clonotype was counted ten times or more. V gene TRBV5-1 combines with J gene TRBJ2-2; a weak D match, TRBD2 (5 bases). The V end was cut by 1 base, the J end by 5 bases, with 9 bases between. The CDR3 consists of 14 residues. CDR1 is SGHRS and CDR2 is YFSETQ in the germline V gene. DNA for the CDR3: TGCGCCAGCAGCTTGATTGAGGGTACCGGGGAGCTGTTTTTT. Its translation: CASSLIEGTGELFF.

This clonotype was detected many times. The chain recombines TRBV12-5 with TRBJ2-3; TRBD2 matches at 8 bases. The CDR3 consists of 16 residues. Germline loops: CDR1 LGHNT, CDR2 FRNRAP. The V gene end was trimmed by 5 bases and the J gene end by 1 base; junction bases not matched to a gene: 8. The CDR3 region is CASGPRTGRGTDTQYF. The CDR3 coding sequence is TGTGCTAGTGGTCCACGAACCGGGAGGGGCACAGATACGCAGTATTTT.

This clonotype was detected only once. This sequence joins TRBV11-2 and TRBJ2-2; 9 bases align to TRBD2. The germline gives CDR1 SGHAT, CDR2 FQNNGV. With V trimmed by 3 bases and J by 5 bases, 10 bases remained unmatched. CDR3 length: 17 amino acids. This chain's CDR3 is CASSLGDLAGRTGELFF. The CDR3 nucleotides are TGTGCCAGCAGCTTGGGGGATCTAGCGGGACGGACCGGGGAGCTGTTTTTT.

This clonotype showed up many times. The chain uses TRBV28 and TRBJ2-7, with D perhaps matching TRBD1 (5 bases). The germline V gene has CDR1 MDHEN and CDR2 SYDVKM. The CDR3 is 16 amino acids. V was pared by 6 bases and J by 5 bases, with 23 bases between. For the CDR3, the DNA is TGTGCCAGCAGGGCAGTCAGGGTTGGGGAATCAGACGAGCAGTACTTC. Translation: CASRAVRVGESDEQYF.

The sample holds many counts of this clonotype. The chain recombines TRBV28 with TRBJ1-5; 11 bases are a match to TRBD1. CDR1 MDHEN and CDR2 SYDVKM come from the germline V gene. The CDR3 has 16 amino acids. The V gene end was trimmed by 4 bases and the J gene end by 7 bases; junction bases not matched to a gene: 9. CDR3 amino acids: CASSSGTGGSRQPQHF. CDR3 nucleotides: TGTGCCAGCAGTTCCGGGACAGGGGGAAGTCGGCAGCCCCAGCATTTT.

This clonotype was picked up many times. CDR3 nucleotide sequence: TGTGCCAGCAGTGAAGGGACAGGGTTTCTTCTCAATGAGCAGTTCTTC. Translated: CASSEGTGFLLNEQFF. The chain couples TRBV6-1 to TRBJ2-1, with 8 nucleotides matching TRBD1. The J segment lost 6 bases and the V segment lost 1 base, leaving 8 bases of the junction unmatched. CDR3 length: 16 residues. Germline V gene data show CDR1 as MNHNS and CDR2 as SASEGT.

This clonotype was recorded many times. J is TRBJ2-7 and V is TRBV28, with TRBD1 matching over 7 bases. This CDR3 has 17 amino acids. V was pared by 4 bases and J by 3 bases, with 15 bases of the junction left unmatched. Germline values: CDR1 MDHEN, CDR2 SYDVKM. The CDR3 nucleotides are TGTGCCAGCAGTTCGTTGACCGCCGGGACAGCGAGCTACGAGCAGTACTTC. This gives the protein CASSSLTAGTASYEQYF.

This clonotype was observed at least ten times. CDR3 nucleotide sequence: TGTGCCAGCAGCTTGGCTCCGGGACTAGCAGAATCAGATACGCAGTATTTT. This encodes CASSLAPGLAESDTQYF. V gene TRBV11-2 combines with J gene TRBJ2-3; 9 bases agree with TRBD2. The V segment lost 3 bases and the J segment 4 bases; nucleotides outside the gene matches: 11. The CDR3 runs to 17 residues. Germline V gene data show CDR1 as SGHAT and CDR2 as FQNNGV.

This clonotype was seen at least ten times. This chain joins TRBV5-1 and TRBJ2-7; either TRBD1 or TRBD2 may fit D (6 bases each). The CDR3 covers 12 residues. Trimming removed 2 bases from V and 5 bases from J, with 8 bases in between. Germline CDR1 and CDR2: SGHRS and YFSETQ. CDR3 region: CASSLRGDEQYF. The CDR3 DNA reads TGCGCCAGCAGCTTAAGGGGGGACGAGCAGTACTTC.

Ten or more counts support this clonotype. The V call is TRBV29-1, the J call TRBJ2-7; weak D call: TRBD1 (5 bases). Per germline, CDR1 SQVTM and CDR2 ANQGSEA. Between the trimmed V and J ends, which lost 3 bases and 2 bases, there was a span of 11 bases. CDR3 length: 13 amino acids. CDR3 nucleotide sequence: TGCAGCGTTGAGGACACTATTCCCTACGAGCAGTACTTC. This encodes CSVEDTIPYEQYF.

This clonotype was recorded many times. The CDR3 nucleotides are TGTGCCAGCAGCTTAGCCCCCGGACTAGCGGGAGGGGCCCCAGATACGCAGTATTTT. It translates to CASSLAPGLAGGAPDTQYF. The J gene is TRBJ2-3, the V gene TRBV7-6; TRBD2 aligns across 15 bases. The CDR3 contains 19 residues. V dropped 0 bases and J dropped 4; count of bases not matched to a gene: 8. Germline-derived CDR1 and CDR2 are SGHVS and FNYEAQ.

The genes are TRBV11-2 and TRBJ2-3; the D gene could be TRBD1 or TRBD2 (6 bases each). This CDR3 is 15 amino acids long. Trimming pared 5 bases from V and 1 base from J, leaving 13 bases between. The germline V gene encodes CDR1 SGHAT and CDR2 FQNNGV. The CDR3 loop is CASSRLGGGTDTQYF. CDR3 nucleotides: TGTGCCAGCAGCCGATTGGGGGGCGGCACAGATACGCAGTATTTT.

Many counts were recorded for this clonotype. The chain links TRBV13 to TRBJ2-2, with 7 bases that match TRBD1. Germline CDR1 PRHDT, CDR2 FYEKMQ (reference sequence). The V and J ends lost 6 bases and 6 bases, in that order; junction bases with no gene match: 10. This CDR3 is built from 15 residues. The chain's CDR3 is CASRPTVGQAGELFF. The CDR3 DNA follows: TGTGCCAGCAGACCAACTGTAGGACAGGCCGGGGAGCTGTTTTTT.

This clonotype came up many times. J is TRBJ2-3 and V is TRBV5-1; 12 nucleotides agree with TRBD2. This CDR3 has 19 amino acids. Trimming cost V 2 bases and J 0 bases; bases outside gene matches: 10. Looked up from germline, CDR1 is SGHRS and CDR2 is YFSETQ. This CDR3 reads CASSFRLAGAISSTDTQYF. Here the CDR3 DNA reads TGCGCCAGCAGCTTTCGACTAGCGGGGGCGATTTCTAGCACAGATACGCAGTATTTT.

This clonotype was observed many times. The chain recombines TRBV5-4 with TRBJ1-2; 8 bases line up with TRBD1. Germline V gene lookup returns CDR1 SGHNT and CDR2 YYREEE (reference sequence). The CDR3 sequence is 14 residues long. The V segment lost 1 base and the J segment 4 bases; nucleotides outside the gene matches: 3. The CDR3 loop is CASSLSGQGYGYTF. CDR3 in DNA: TGTGCCAGCAGCTTGTCCGGACAGGGCTATGGCTACACCTTC. The full variable domain, its missing parts supplied by reference TRBV5-4 and TRBJ1-2, is ETGVTQSPTHLIKTRGQQVTLRCSSQSGHNTVSWYQQALGQGPQFIFQYYREEENGRGNFPPRFSGLQFPNYSSELNVNALELDDSALYLCASSLSGQGYGYTFGSGTRLTVV.